Listed here are 22 T cell receptor beta chains from one sample, sequenced in a study of blood T cell repertoires in COVID-19. The repertoire was sequenced with immunoSEQ multiplex PCR; TCRdb's copy has only in-frame clones and lacks some. The table lists roughly 220,000 clones, around four fifths of them singletons. The sample consisted of peripheral blood. Receptor source: an elderly woman with COVID-19, enrolled during active disease.

The CDR3 DNA is TGTGCCAGCAGCTTATCTTCGGGGAGTAGCAATGAGCAGTTCTTC. Protein product: CASSLSSGSSNEQFF. V is TRBV7-6 and J is TRBJ2-1, with a tentative D call TRBD2 (5 bases). With 2 bases removed from V and 6 bases from J, the gap between germline ends came to 14 bases. The V gene's germline CDR1 is SGHVS and CDR2 FNYEAQ. The CDR3 is made up of 15 amino acids.

The J gene is TRBJ1-5, the V gene TRBV7-8; D gene ambiguous. Germline V gene sequence: CDR1 SGHVS, CDR2 FQNEAQ. Between the trimmed V and J ends, which lost 8 bases and 0 bases, there was a span of 11 bases. CDR3 length: 14 amino acids. CDR3 in amino acids: CASGNGISNQPQHF. CDR3 in DNA: TGTGCCAGCGGCAACGGGATTAGCAATCAGCCCCAGCATTTT.

The V gene is TRBV15, the J gene TRBJ2-7; 9 bases fit TRBD2. After removal of 4 bases from V and 2 bases from J, the junction contained 3 bases not matched to a gene. This CDR3 spans 14 amino acids. Germline V gene lookup returns CDR1 LNHNV and CDR2 YYDKDF (reference sequence). The CDR3 sequence is CATSNLAGPYEQYF. CDR3 nucleotides: TGTGCCACCAGCAACCTAGCGGGACCCTACGAGCAGTACTTC.

J is TRBJ2-1 and V is TRBV6-5, with TRBD2 matching 7 bases. This CDR3 region has 13 residues. V was clipped by 6 bases and J by 7 bases; unmatched bases: 6. The germline V gene has CDR1 MNHEY and CDR2 SVGAGI. This chain's CDR3 is CASRPGGGNEQFF. In DNA form, the CDR3 reads TGTGCCAGCAGGCCCGGCGGGGGTAATGAGCAGTTCTTC.

The rearrangement links TRBV28 to TRBJ2-7; D gene uncertain. The V end was cut by 6 bases, the J end by 2 bases, with 17 bases between. The CDR3 spans 15 residues. Per germline, CDR1 MDHEN and CDR2 SYDVKM. As DNA, the CDR3 is TGTGCCAGCAGCCTTACATGGTCGGAGACCTACGAGCAGTACTTC. Residues: CASSLTWSETYEQYF.

The J gene is TRBJ2-7, the V gene TRBV6-1, with TRBD1 matching over 11 bases. V gave up 4 bases and J gave up 0 bases; unmatched junction bases: 5. The CDR3 has 16 amino acids. Germline V gene sequence: CDR1 MNHNS, CDR2 SASEGT. CDR3 region: CASSVGTGGSSYEQYF. The CDR3 DNA reads as TGTGCCAGCAGTGTTGGGACAGGGGGGAGCTCCTACGAGCAGTACTTC.

The rearrangement links TRBV9 to TRBJ2-3; tentatively, D is TRBD2 (6 bases). The CDR3 loop spans 16 amino acids. V lost 0 bases, J lost 0 bases, and 11 bases lay in between. In germline, CDR1 is SGDLS, CDR2 YYNGEE. DNA for the CDR3: TGTGCCAGCAGCGTAGGGGGCGGGATTAGCACAGATACGCAGTATTTT. Translation: CASSVGGGISTDTQYF.

The chain has TRBV5-1 and TRBJ1-5; 7 bases fit TRBD1. The length of the CDR3 is 15 residues. Germline loops: CDR1 SGHRS, CDR2 YFSETQ. Germline trimming cut 4 bases from V and 5 bases from J; bases unmatched to any gene: 9. The CDR3 here is CASSPSTGLYQPQHF. CDR3 sequence (DNA): TGCGCCAGCAGCCCCTCGACAGGGCTTTATCAGCCCCAGCATTTT.

This clone was seen a few times. This chain connects TRBV27 to TRBJ1-1; D perhaps matches TRBD1 (5 bases). V was cut by 1 base and J by 5 bases, with 23 bases left in between. Germline-derived CDR1 and CDR2 are MNHEY and SMNVEV (reference sequence). The CDR3 covers 18 residues. The CDR3 coding sequence is TGTGCCAGCAGTTTATATGCTTCGGGGTTGGGGCGGGGAACTGAAGCTTTCTTT. It encodes CASSLYASGLGRGTEAFF.

The chain recombines TRBV23-1 with TRBJ1-4; 9 bases are shared with TRBD1. TRBV23-1 is assigned to the ORF class and has an uncertain function. The trim removed 4 bases at V and 8 bases at J, leaving 8 bases unmatched. This CDR3 spans 15 amino acids. CDR3 loop: CASSLRPGTGEKLFF. The DNA of the CDR3 is TGCGCCAGCAGTCTACGACCCGGGACAGGGGAAAAACTGTTTTTT.

The genes are TRBV6-5 and TRBJ2-3; D is possibly TRBD2 (6 bases). This CDR3 region has 12 residues. Germline values: CDR1 MNHEY, CDR2 SVGAGI. V lost 3 bases and J 8 bases, leaving 9 bases between the germline ends. CDR3 nucleotides: TGTGCCAGCAGTTATATGGGGGGTACGCAGTATTTT. Its translation: CASSYMGGTQYF.

The rearrangement joins TRBV28 to TRBJ1-6; a weak D match, TRBD1 (6 bases). The V end was cut by 3 bases, the J end by 4 bases, with 13 bases between. This CDR3 has 16 residues. Germline V CDR1 and CDR2: MDHEN, SYDVKM. The CDR3 here is CASSFGQGPYNSPLHF. CDR3 nucleotides: TGTGCCAGCAGTTTTGGGCAGGGGCCATATAATTCACCCCTCCACTTT.

The chain couples TRBV5-1 to TRBJ2-1, with D maybe TRBD2 (6 bases). Trimming pared 1 base from V and 6 bases from J, leaving 11 bases between. From germline, CDR1 is SGHRS and CDR2 YFSETQ. The CDR3 spans 14 residues. The CDR3 loop is CASSLRRDPNEQFF. Here the CDR3 DNA reads TGCGCCAGCAGCTTGCGGCGGGACCCCAATGAGCAGTTCTTC.

This sequence joins TRBV7-9 and TRBJ1-2; 7 positions match TRBD1. This CDR3 has 13 amino acids. V lost 6 bases to trimming and J lost 7 bases; unmatched junction nucleotides: 8. Per germline, CDR1 SEHNR and CDR2 FQNEAQ (reference sequence). CDR3 DNA: TGTGCCAGCAGTTATAGACAGGGAGGTGGCTACACCTTC. Translated, it gives CASSYRQGGGYTF.

The chain combines TRBV6-4 with TRBJ1-1; D is undetermined. Germline assignment: CDR1 MRHNA and CDR2 SNTAGT. The V end was cut by 6 bases, the J end by 1 base, with 9 bases between. The CDR3 runs 13 residues. The CDR3 region is CASSARENTEAFF. The CDR3 coding sequence is TGTGCCAGCAGCGCGAGGGAGAACACTGAAGCTTTCTTT.

A few counts support this clone. This chain links TRBV27 with TRBJ2-2, with D possibly matching TRBD1 (5 bases). The germline gives CDR1 MNHEY, CDR2 SMNVEV (reference sequence). The CDR3 sequence is 14 residues long. V was trimmed by 6 bases and J by 2 bases, leaving 10 bases between them. The CDR3 here is CASSFDRNTGELFF. Written as DNA, the CDR3 is TGTGCCAGCAGCTTCGACAGAAACACCGGGGAGCTGTTTTTT.

This sequence joins TRBV30 and TRBJ1-3; unclear D gene. Per germline, CDR1 GTSNPN and CDR2 SVGIG (reference sequence). V was cut by 0 bases and J by 4 bases, with 10 bases left in between. The CDR3 length is 14 residues. CDR3 residues: CAWSVYVGGNTIYF. Here the CDR3 DNA reads TGTGCCTGGAGTGTTTACGTCGGGGGAAACACCATATATTTT.

The V call is TRBV3-1 (or the pseudogene TRBV3-2), the J call TRBJ1-4; D is possibly TRBD1 (5 bases). Germline CDR1 reads LGHDT; CDR2 reads YNNKEL (reference sequence). The ends were cut back, 3 bases at V and 7 bases at J, with 12 bases in the middle. This CDR3 is built from 14 residues. The CDR3 DNA reads TGTGCCAGCAGCCACCCAGGGAGGGGTGAAAAACTGTTTTTT. Translation gives CASSHPGRGEKLFF.

The sample holds one count of this clone. The rearrangement uses TRBV7-6 and TRBJ2-2; D is possibly TRBD2 (7 bases). The CDR3 loop spans 16 amino acids. Per germline, CDR1 SGHVS and CDR2 FNYEAQ. V was clipped by 5 bases and J by 4 bases, with 17 bases between them. In DNA, the CDR3 is TGTGCCAGCAGCCCATACGGGGGGCCGGCCACCGGGGAGCTGTTTTTT. Translating it yields CASSPYGGPATGELFF.

This clone came up a few times. The chain's CDR3 is CASSLNPVQGIRGYTF. The DNA for the CDR3 is TGCGCCAGCAGCTTGAACCCCGTTCAGGGGATTAGGGGCTACACCTTC. V and J are TRBV5-1 and TRBJ1-2, with TRBD1 as a possible D gene (6 bases). Trimming left V 1 base short and J 8 bases short, with 21 bases between. CDR3 length: 16 residues. The germline gives CDR1 SGHRS, CDR2 YFSETQ.

The chain joins TRBV18 to TRBJ2-1; the D gene is possibly TRBD2 (6 bases). This CDR3 has 13 amino acids. Germline values: CDR1 KGHSH, CDR2 LQKENI. Deletions cut 6 bases from V and 2 bases from J, with 8 bases between. CDR3 region: CASSGGTYNEQFF. The DNA for the CDR3 is TGTGCCAGCTCCGGCGGGACCTACAATGAGCAGTTCTTC. The complete variable domain, with remaining parts taken from reference TRBV18 and TRBJ2-1, reads NAGVMQNPRHLVRRRGQEARLRCSPMKGHSHVYWYRQLPEEGLKFMVYLQKENIIDESGMPKERFSAEFPKEGPSILRIQQVVRGDSAAYFCASSGGTYNEQFFGPGTRLTVL.

V gene TRBV10-3 combines with J gene TRBJ2-3; 9 nucleotides line up with TRBD2. The trim removed 4 bases at V and 2 bases at J, leaving 4 bases unmatched. The CDR3 runs to 15 residues. Germline assignment: CDR1 ENHRY and CDR2 SYGVKD. This CDR3 reads CAISGTSDNTDTQYF. The CDR3, as DNA: TGTGCCATCAGTGGGACTAGCGATAACACAGATACGCAGTATTTT.